The rows below give T cell receptor beta chains drawn from one sample of a study of CD8 T cells in Susac syndrome. MiXCR, applied by TCRdb to the immunoSEQ multiplex PCR reads, yields one record per CDR3 protein. This table has some 140,000 distinct CDR3 sequences, around nine tenths appearing once. The sequenced sample was CD8+ T cells from PBMCs. The receptors come from a human donor with multiple sclerosis. Each CDR3 is given with its conserved first and last residue. A D gene is named only where the DNA matches it firmly. The size field is filled for only some rows; it gives once, few, many or a size class.

TRBV4-1	TRBD1	once	TRBJ2-7	CASSQDAQGVDEQYF	TGCGCCAGCAGCCAAGACGCCCAGGGGGTCGACGAGCAGTACTTC
TRBV30	NA	NA	TRBJ1-1	CAWESGMNTEAFF	TGTGCCTGGGAGTCAGGGATGAACACTGAAGCTTTCTTT
TRBV29-1	NA	NA	TRBJ1-1	CSVVRGFNEAFF	TGCAGCGTTGTAAGGGGCTTCAATGAAGCTTTCTTT
TRBV4-1	NA	NA	TRBJ2-5	CASSQGPKGQSQYF	TGCGCCAGCAGCCAAGGGCCAAAAGGTCAGAGCCAGTACTTC
TRBV7-9	TRBD1	once	TRBJ1-1	CASSTNRGLVTEAFF	TGTGCCAGCAGCACCAACAGGGGGCTAGTGACTGAAGCTTTCTTT
TRBV20-1	NA	NA	TRBJ2-1	CSATNQRGIYNEQFF	TGCAGTGCCACCAACCAGCGAGGGATCTACAATGAGCAGTTCTTC
TRBV6-1	NA	NA	TRBJ1-5	CASSEAPGDNQPQHF	TGTGCCAGCAGTGAAGCACCGGGGGACAATCAGCCCCAGCATTTT
TRBV4-1	NA	NA	TRBJ1-1	CASIPAVGMNTEAFF	TGCGCCAGCATCCCTGCAGTGGGAATGAACACTGAAGCTTTCTTT
TRBV13	TRBD2	NA	TRBJ2-1	CASSLGRAGGANEQFF	TGTGCCAGCAGCTTAGGAAGAGCGGGAGGGGCCAATGAGCAGTTCTTC
TRBV12-3/TRBV12-4	NA	NA	TRBJ2-1	CASTWGDEQFF	TGTGCCAGCACTTGGGGGGATGAGCAGTTCTTC
TRBV6-2/TRBV6-3	TRBD2	NA	TRBJ2-3	CASSYSSYPILAGGSRGTDTQYF	TGTGCCAGCAGTTACTCGTCCTATCCCATTTTAGCGGGAGGTTCTAGAGGCACAGATACGCAGTATTTT
TRBV27	NA	NA	TRBJ1-5	CASSLQHLDNQPQHF	TGTGCCAGCAGTTTACAACACCTCGACAATCAGCCCCAGCATTTT
TRBV20-1	TRBD2	NA	TRBJ2-5	CSARDTFPSGRGLRQETQYF	TGCAGTGCTAGAGATACCTTCCCTAGCGGGCGAGGTCTTCGCCAAGAGACCCAGTACTTC
TRBV29-1	NA	NA	TRBJ2-5	CSVERPPSETQYF	TGCAGCGTTGAGCGACCGCCGTCGGAGACCCAGTACTTC
TRBV7-2	TRBD1	NA	TRBJ1-3	CASSPYGTAGNTIYF	TGTGCCAGCAGCCCATACGGGACAGCCGGAAACACCATATATTTT
TRBV27	TRBD2	NA	TRBJ2-7	CASSFSGSGEQYF	TGTGCCAGCAGTTTTAGCGGGAGTGGCGAGCAGTACTTC
TRBV20-1	NA	NA	TRBJ2-1	CSAITYNEQFF	TGCAGTGCTATTACTTACAATGAGCAGTTCTTC
TRBV7-8	TRBD2	NA	TRBJ2-4	CASLGLSNIQYF	TGTGCCAGCTTGGGACTATCAAACATTCAGTACTTC
TRBV7-8	TRBD1	NA	TRBJ2-7	CASSATTGWEQYF	TGTGCCAGCAGCGCCACGACAGGGTGGGAGCAGTACTTC
TRBV27	TRBD2	NA	TRBJ2-5	CASSMTSWETQYF	TGTGCCAGCAGCATGACTAGCTGGGAGACCCAGTACTTC
TRBV2	NA	NA	TRBJ2-5	CASSEAGYQETQYF	TGTGCCAGCAGTGAAGCGGGATACCAAGAGACCCAGTACTTC
TRBV18	NA	NA	TRBJ1-2	CASFPGLPNYGYTF	TGTGCCAGCTTTCCGGGCCTGCCTAACTATGGCTACACCTTC
TRBV7-6	NA	NA	TRBJ2-7	CASSSAGSAYEQYF	TGTGCCAGCAGCTCTGCGGGCTCAGCCTACGAGCAGTACTTC
TRBV12-3/TRBV12-4	NA	NA	TRBJ2-3	CASSFGRSSTDTQYF	TGTGCCAGCAGTTTTGGACGGAGCAGCACAGATACGCAGTATTTT
TRBV14	NA	once	TRBJ2-3	CASSKAGDVLNTQYF	TGTGCCAGCAGTAAGGCAGGGGACGTGTTAAATACGCAGTATTTT
TRBV4-3	TRBD2	NA	TRBJ2-2	CASSQGTSGIPGELFF	TGCGCCAGCAGCCAAGGAACTAGCGGGATTCCCGGGGAGCTGTTTTTT
TRBV5-6	TRBD1	NA	TRBJ2-7	CASSSRDRGNYEQYF	TGTGCCAGCAGCTCCCGGGACAGGGGAAACTACGAGCAGTACTTC
TRBV25-1	NA	NA	TRBJ1-1	CASSALPRTDTMNTEAFF	TGTGCCAGCAGTGCCCTACCCCGGACTGATACGATGAACACTGAAGCTTTCTTT
TRBV27	NA	NA	TRBJ1-6	CASSTGSRSSPLHF	TGTGCCAGCTCTACAGGGTCCCGCAGTTCACCCCTCCACTTT
TRBV27	NA	once	TRBJ1-2	CASSLEGHIYGYTF	TGTGCCAGCAGTTTAGAGGGGCATATCTATGGCTACACCTTC
TRBV19	NA	once	TRBJ1-1	CAISPGNGAEAFF	TGTGCCATCTCGCCCGGGAATGGCGCTGAAGCTTTCTTT
TRBV27	TRBD2	NA	TRBJ2-7	CASSFLVAGESYEQYF	TGTGCCAGCAGTTTCCTGGTAGCGGGAGAATCCTACGAGCAGTACTTC
TRBV7-9	NA	NA	TRBJ2-2	CAGRAATHTGELFF	TGTGCCGGCCGGGCCGCAACCCACACCGGGGAGCTGTTTTTT
TRBV6-2/TRBV6-3	NA	NA	TRBJ2-2	CASSQDPGELFF	TGTGCCAGCAGTCAAGACCCCGGGGAGCTGTTTTTT
TRBV12-3/TRBV12-4	NA	NA	TRBJ2-3	CASSDLAGSGDTQYF	TGTGCCAGCAGTGACCTAGCAGGGTCGGGAGATACGCAGTATTTT
TRBV20-1	NA	NA	TRBJ2-7	CSARDLGGSYEQYF	TGCAGTGCTAGAGATCTAGGGGGGTCCTACGAGCAGTACTTC
TRBV4-1	NA	NA	TRBJ1-1	CASSPVGGAEAFF	TGCGCCAGCAGCCCGGTCGGGGGTGCTGAAGCTTTCTTT
TRBV12-3/TRBV12-4	NA	NA	TRBJ2-5	CASSLALAQETQYF	TGTGCCAGCAGTTTAGCGCTAGCCCAAGAGACCCAGTACTTC
TRBV7-2	NA	NA	TRBJ2-1	CASSPAGNEQFF	TGTGCCAGCAGCCCGGCGGGGAATGAGCAGTTCTTC
TRBV13	NA	NA	TRBJ2-1	CASSPKTSGLDDNEQFF	TGTGCCAGCAGCCCTAAGACATCGGGACTCGATGACAATGAGCAGTTCTTC
TRBV10-3	NA	NA	TRBJ1-2	CAISALSQSGLIYGYTF	TGTGCCATCAGTGCGCTATCCCAGTCTGGCTTAATCTATGGCTACACCTTC
TRBV12-3/TRBV12-4	TRBD1	once	TRBJ2-7	CASSFTQGAYEQYF	TGTGCCAGCAGTTTTACACAGGGGGCATACGAGCAGTACTTC
TRBV12-3/TRBV12-4	NA	NA	TRBJ1-5	CASSFGLGINQPQHF	TGTGCCAGCAGTTTCGGTTTGGGAATCAATCAGCCCCAGCATTTT
TRBV4-2	NA	NA	TRBJ1-1	CASSQDWDNTEAFF	TGTGCCAGCAGCCAAGATTGGGACAACACTGAAGCTTTCTTT
TRBV19	NA	NA	TRBJ1-5	CASSMDAGHQPQHF	TGTGCCAGTAGTATGGATGCAGGGCATCAGCCCCAGCATTTT
TRBV18	TRBD2	NA	TRBJ2-3	CASSHGTSGILSTDTQYF	TGTGCCAGCTCGCATGGGACTAGCGGGATACTTAGCACAGATACGCAGTATTTT